This entry lists 11 T cell receptor beta chains sequenced from one sample in a study of T-cell memory formation after mild COVID-19. In TCRdb, the 5' RACE reads were re-called with MiXCR into one record per CDR3 protein. The data show more than 200,000 distinct CDR3 sequences, about 16% seen once. Sequencing was done on a sample of PBMCs or a T cell subset sorted from them (not recorded which). These receptors were collected from a man between 18 and 29 years old who had mild COVID-19 (a few samples of this study predate the infection). Cell type and time point are not known.

This clonotype came up a few times. The genes are TRBV19 and TRBJ2-3; 9 nucleotides line up with TRBD2. The CDR3 has 15 amino acids. The trim removed 3 bases at V and 6 bases at J, leaving 7 bases unmatched. Looked up from germline, CDR1 is LNHDA and CDR2 is SQIVND (reference sequence). The CDR3 loop is CASSIGGGGADTQYF. The DNA for the CDR3 is TGTGCCAGTAGTATTGGCGGCGGGGGGGCGGATACGCAGTATTTT.

The chain recombines TRBV5-1 with TRBJ2-2; 11 nucleotides line up with TRBD2. Germline V lookup: CDR1 SGHRS, CDR2 YFSETQ. V gave up 0 bases and J gave up 5 bases; unmatched junction bases: 3. CDR3 length: 16 amino acids. The CDR3 nucleotides are TGCGCCAGCAGCTTGGCCGTAGCGGGAGGGACCGGGGAGCTGTTTTTT. Amino acids: CASSLAVAGGTGELFF.

The J gene is TRBJ2-3, the V gene TRBV5-1, with 12 bases lining up with TRBD2. CDR1 is SGHRS and CDR2 is YFSETQ in the germline V gene. Trimming cost V 4 bases and J 2 bases; bases outside gene matches: 8. The CDR3 length is 17 residues. The CDR3 sequence: CASSQRLAGDITDTQYF. The CDR3 region has the DNA TGCGCCAGCAGCCAGAGACTAGCGGGGGACATCACAGATACGCAGTATTTT.

The sample holds a few counts of this clonotype. The germline gene is not matched at one end of the junction; a read error may be the cause. V usage is TRBV5-1 and J usage is TRBJ1-2; 11 positions match TRBD1. Germline V CDR1 and CDR2: SGHRS, YFSETQ. The length of the CDR3 is 12 residues. The CDR3 is CASSPGQGGEAF. The CDR3 DNA follows: TGCGCCAGCAGCCCGGGACAGGGGGGCGAGGCCTTC. Variable domain in full (rest from reference TRBV5-1 and TRBJ1-2): KAGVTQTPRYLIKTRGQQVTLSCSPISGHRSVSWYQQTPGQGLQFLFEYFSETQRNKGNFPGRFSGRQFSNSRSEMNVSTLELGDSALYLCASSPGQGGEAFGSGTRLTVV.

V gene TRBV29-1 combines with J gene TRBJ2-6; D gene ambiguous. Trimming removed 6 bases from V and 8 bases from J, with 5 bases in between. This CDR3 is 10 amino acids long. Germline V gives CDR1 SQVTM, CDR2 ANQGSEA. CDR3 DNA sequence: TGCAGCGTGGGGACCAACGTCCTGACTTTC. The encoded protein is CSVGTNVLTF.

The rearrangement joins TRBV27 to TRBJ1-2; a weak D match, TRBD1 (5 bases). Germline CDR1 and CDR2: MNHEY and SMNVEV (reference sequence). This CDR3 has 13 residues. Deletions cut 5 bases from V and 4 bases from J, with 11 bases between. CDR3: CASSPRGSYGYTF. The DNA for the CDR3 is TGTGCCAGCAGTCCCCGGGGGAGCTATGGCTACACCTTC.

This clonotype was seen a handful of times. V is TRBV18 and J is TRBJ1-4; no reliable D call. Germline V CDR1 and CDR2: KGHSH, LQKENI. The CDR3 has 15 amino acids. V was pared by 1 base and J by 0 bases, with 6 bases between. CDR3 bases: TGTGCCAGCTCACCACGTCCGGCAACTAATGAAAAACTGTTTTTT. It encodes CASSPRPATNEKLFF.

V usage is TRBV7-2 and J usage is TRBJ2-7, with D perhaps matching TRBD2 (5 bases). The germline CDR1 and CDR2 sequences are SGHTA and FQGNSA. V was pared by 0 bases and J by 2 bases, with 11 bases between. This CDR3 has 15 residues. The CDR3: CASSLASAGPYEQYV. As DNA, the CDR3 is TGTGCCAGCAGCTTAGCTAGTGCGGGTCCCTACGAGCAGTACGTC.

J is TRBJ2-2 and V is TRBV5-5, with a tentative D call TRBD2 (5 bases). Germline V gene sequence: CDR1 SGHKS, CDR2 YYEKEE (reference sequence). The length of the CDR3 is 16 residues. Deletions cut 0 bases from V and 0 bases from J, with 9 bases between. The CDR3 bases are TGTGCCAGCAGCTTGGGTCACGGGGCGAACACCGGGGAGCTGTTTTTT. Protein sequence: CASSLGHGANTGELFF.

CDR3 protein: CASSPAWATGEKLFF. The CDR3 DNA is TGTGCCAGCAGTCCCGCCTGGGCGACGGGGGAAAAACTGTTTTTT. The V gene is TRBV6-5, the J gene TRBJ1-4; D uncertain. CDR3 length: 15 amino acids. The V gene's germline CDR1 is MNHEY and CDR2 SVGAGI. The V and J ends lost 5 bases and 8 bases respectively, with 18 bases between them.

This clonotype was seen a handful of times. The V and J genes are TRBV4-3 and TRBJ2-2; possibly TRBD1 or TRBD2 for D (6 bases each). The CDR3 sequence is 16 residues long. V was shortened by 7 bases and J by 6 bases, with 21 bases between the two germline ends. CDR1 and CDR2 from the germline V gene are LGHNA and YSLEER. The CDR3 sequence: CASTPLGAGEAGELFF. The CDR3 bases are TGCGCCAGCACCCCCCTCGGGGCAGGGGAGGCCGGGGAGCTGTTTTTT.